This TCR beta chain came from a study of shared clonotypes between healthy human individuals. Study-wide results and limits: Only a few donors were included, so the genetic and exposure-history diversity represented was limited. Estimated richness values were generally larger in naive subsets than in memory subsets.

V dropped 5 bases and J dropped 0 bases, with 11 bases sitting between them. The CDR3 covers 15 residues. Germline CDR1 SEHNR, CDR2 FQNEAQ (reference sequence). For each subset, genomic DNA was distributed in equal portions over several immunoSEQ plates. Sequencing was performed with immunoSEQ multiplex PCR; in TCRdb, only in-frame clones are kept and a portion is missing. The sample has 2 million to 2.5 million clones, approximately 93% seen once. On this clone: What it recognizes is unknown.

J is TRBJ2-1 and V is TRBV7-9; tentative D call: TRBD2 (5 bases). The clonotype originates from a man between 18 and 29 years old in good health. Some clones in this sample may be carry-over from other donors' samples. What was sequenced was naive CD4+ T cells from PBMCs. Specified subset: CD45RA+ positively selected. The CDR3 sequence: CASSRAASSYNEQFF. DNA of the CDR3: TGTGCCAGCAGCCGAGCGGCCTCCTCCTACAATGAGCAGTTCTTC.